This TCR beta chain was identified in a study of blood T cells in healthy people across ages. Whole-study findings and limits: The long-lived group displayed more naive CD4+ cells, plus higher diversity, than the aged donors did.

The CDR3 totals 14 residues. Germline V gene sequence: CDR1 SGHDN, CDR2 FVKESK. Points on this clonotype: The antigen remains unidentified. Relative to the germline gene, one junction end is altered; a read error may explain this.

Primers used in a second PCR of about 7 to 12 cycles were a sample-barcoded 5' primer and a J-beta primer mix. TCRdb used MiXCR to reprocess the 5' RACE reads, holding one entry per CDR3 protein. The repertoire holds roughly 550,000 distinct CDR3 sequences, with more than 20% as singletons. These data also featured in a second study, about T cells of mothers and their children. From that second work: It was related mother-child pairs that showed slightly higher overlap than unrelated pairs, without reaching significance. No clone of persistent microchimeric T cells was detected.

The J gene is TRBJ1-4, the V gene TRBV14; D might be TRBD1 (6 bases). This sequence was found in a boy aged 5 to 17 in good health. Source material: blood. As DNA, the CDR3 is TGTGCCGGCAGCCGTTTGATCAGGGGCGAAAAACTGTTTTTT. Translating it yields CAGSRLIRGEKLFF.